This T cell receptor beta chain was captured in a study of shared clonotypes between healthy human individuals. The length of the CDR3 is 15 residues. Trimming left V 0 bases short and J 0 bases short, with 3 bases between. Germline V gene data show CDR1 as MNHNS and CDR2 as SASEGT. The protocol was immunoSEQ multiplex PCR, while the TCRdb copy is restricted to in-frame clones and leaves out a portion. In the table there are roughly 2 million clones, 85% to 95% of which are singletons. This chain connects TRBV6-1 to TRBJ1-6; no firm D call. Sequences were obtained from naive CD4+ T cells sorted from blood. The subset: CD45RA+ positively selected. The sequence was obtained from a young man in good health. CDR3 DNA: TGTGCCAGCAGTGAAGCTTTCTCCTATAATTCACCCCTCCACTTT. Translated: CASSEAFSYNSPLHF.